These 3 T cell receptor beta chains originate from one sample sequenced in a study of neurological immune-mediated disorders. From the 5' RACE reads, TCRdb called clonotypes with MiXCR, one entry per CDR3 protein. This table holds about 30,000 distinct CDR3 sequences, 15% found once. The sample consisted of PBMCs. The receptors derive from a man between 65 and 85 years old in good health.

At least ten counts were recorded for this clonotype. V usage is TRBV7-3 and J usage is TRBJ1-6; TRBD1 matches 11 bases. Per the germline V gene, CDR1 is SGHTA and CDR2 is FQGTGA. Losses at the gene ends were 2 bases for V and 9 bases for J; bases not matched to a gene: 3. This CDR3 is 15 amino acids long. CDR3 in amino acids: CASSLGDRGSSPLHF. CDR3 DNA sequence: TGTGCCAGCAGCTTAGGGGACAGGGGGTCTTCACCCCTCCACTTT.

The CDR3 here is CSATREAEGEAFF. The CDR3 nucleotides are TGCAGCGCGACCCGGGAAGCTGAGGGTGAAGCTTTCTTT. The chain has TRBV29-1 and TRBJ1-1; D is ambiguous. Germline assignment: CDR1 SQVTM and CDR2 ANQGSEA. This CDR3 spans 13 amino acids. Trimming removed 7 bases from V and 7 bases from J, with 19 bases in between.

The table lists this clonotype with many counts. The chain combines TRBV28 with TRBJ2-2; the match to TRBD1 covers 8 bases. The CDR3 is 21 residues long. Germline CDR1 and CDR2: MDHEN and SYDVKM. The V and J ends lost 3 bases and 6 bases, in that order; junction bases with no gene match: 24. The CDR3 DNA reads TGTGCCAGCAGTTTGAGTCTTCTCCGAAGTCCGAGGACAGGGTATTCCGGGGAGCTGTTTTTT. Its protein product is CASSLSLLRSPRTGYSGELFF.